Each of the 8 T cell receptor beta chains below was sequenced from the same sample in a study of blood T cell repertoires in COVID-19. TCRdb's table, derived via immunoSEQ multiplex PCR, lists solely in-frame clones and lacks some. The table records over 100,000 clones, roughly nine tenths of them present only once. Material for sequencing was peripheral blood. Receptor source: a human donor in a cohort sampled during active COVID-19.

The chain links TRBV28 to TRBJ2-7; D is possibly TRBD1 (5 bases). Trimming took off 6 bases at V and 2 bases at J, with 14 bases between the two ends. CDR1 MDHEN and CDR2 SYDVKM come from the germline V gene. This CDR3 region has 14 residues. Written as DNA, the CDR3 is TGTGCCAGCAGAAACCAAGGACACCCCTACGAGCAGTACTTC. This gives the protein CASRNQGHPYEQYF.

CDR3: CAAAVGGAGITEAFF. The CDR3 bases are TGTGCCGCCGCGGTTGGGGGGGCTGGGATCACTGAAGCTTTCTTT. The rearrangement uses TRBV7-8 and TRBJ1-1; possible D gene TRBD1, 6 bases. This CDR3 has 15 residues. V lost 11 bases to trimming and J lost 4 bases, with 23 bases between them. Germline V gene lookup returns CDR1 SGHVS and CDR2 FQNEAQ. The full variable domain, completed using reference TRBV7-8 and TRBJ1-1, is GAGVSQSPRYKVAKRGQDVALRCDPISGHVSLFWYQQALGQGPEFLTYFQNEAQLDKSGLPSDRFFAERPEGSVSTLKIQRTQQEDSAVYLCAAAVGGAGITEAFFGQGTRLTVV.

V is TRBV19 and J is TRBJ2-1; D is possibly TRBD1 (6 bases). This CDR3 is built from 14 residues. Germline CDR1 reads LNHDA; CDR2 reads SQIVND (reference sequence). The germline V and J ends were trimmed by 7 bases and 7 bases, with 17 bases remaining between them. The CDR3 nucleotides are TGTGCCAGTACCAAAGTCGGACAGAAGAATGAGCAGTTCTTC. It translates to CASTKVGQKNEQFF.

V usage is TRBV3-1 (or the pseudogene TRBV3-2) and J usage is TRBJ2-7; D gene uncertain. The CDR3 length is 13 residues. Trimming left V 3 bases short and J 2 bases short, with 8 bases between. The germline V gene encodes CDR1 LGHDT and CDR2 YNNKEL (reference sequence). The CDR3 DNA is TGTGCCAGCAGCCATGGGCCCACCTACGAGCAGTACTTC. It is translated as CASSHGPTYEQYF.

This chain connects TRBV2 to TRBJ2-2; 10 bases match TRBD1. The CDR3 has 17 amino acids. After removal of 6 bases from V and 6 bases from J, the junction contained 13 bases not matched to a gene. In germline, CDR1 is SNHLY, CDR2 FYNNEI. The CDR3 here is CASREPPGQGPSGELFF. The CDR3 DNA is TGTGCCAGCAGAGAACCCCCGGGACAGGGGCCGTCCGGGGAGCTGTTTTTT. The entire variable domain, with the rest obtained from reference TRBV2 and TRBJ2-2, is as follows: EPEVTQTPSHQVTQMGQEVILRCVPISNHLYFYWYRQILGQKVEFLVSFYNNEISEKSEIFDDQFSVERPDGSNFTLKIRSTKLEDSAMYFCASREPPGQGPSGELFFGEGSRLTVL.

DNA for the CDR3: TGTGCCAGCAGTCCCCTCGGGGATGGCTACACCTTC. Its protein product is CASSPLGDGYTF. The rearrangement uses TRBV6-2 or TRBV6-3 and TRBJ1-2; D remains ambiguous. Per the germline V gene, CDR1 is MNHEY and CDR2 is SVGEGT. The CDR3 sequence is 12 residues long. The V and J ends lost 5 bases and 6 bases respectively, with 10 bases between them.

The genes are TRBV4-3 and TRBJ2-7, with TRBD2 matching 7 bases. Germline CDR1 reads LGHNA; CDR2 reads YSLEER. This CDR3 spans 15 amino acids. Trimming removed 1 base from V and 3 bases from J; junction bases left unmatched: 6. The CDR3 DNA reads TGCGCCAGCAGCCAAGGAATAGGGAGGGGCTACGAGCAGTACTTC. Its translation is CASSQGIGRGYEQYF.

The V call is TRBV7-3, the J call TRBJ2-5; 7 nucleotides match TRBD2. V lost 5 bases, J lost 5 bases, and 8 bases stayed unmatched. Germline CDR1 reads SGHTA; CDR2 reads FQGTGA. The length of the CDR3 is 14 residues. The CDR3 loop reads CASSPAGVRETQYF. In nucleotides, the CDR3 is TGTGCCAGCAGCCCCGCGGGGGTTCGGGAGACCCAGTACTTC.